Detailed here is one T cell receptor beta chain. Distinct nucleotide sequences in the sample also encode this CDR3. TCRdb keeps only in-frame clones here, not all; method: immunoSEQ multiplex PCR. The table includes around 500,000 clones, about nine tenths detected once. V was clipped by 4 bases and J by 0 bases; unmatched bases: 3. CDR1 SGHRS and CDR2 YFSETQ come from the germline V gene. This CDR3 comprises 14 residues. Cohort assignment relied on participant-reported clinical history. The record originates from a study of blood T cell repertoires in COVID-19. The overall study: From the United States, Italy and Spain came samples of acute and convalescent COVID-19.

The chain joins TRBV5-1 to TRBJ1-2, with 7 bases lining up with TRBD1. The sequence came from a woman aged 60-75 years who had recovered from COVID-19. Sequencing was performed on PBMCs or T cells enriched from blood (not recorded which). The CDR3 sequence: CASSLTGTNYGYTF. The CDR3, as DNA: TGCGCCAGCAGCCTGACAGGGACTAACTATGGCTACACCTTC. Complete variable domain (other parts from reference TRBV5-1 and TRBJ1-2): KAGVTQTPRYLIKTRGQQVTLSCSPISGHRSVSWYQQTPGQGLQFLFEYFSETQRNKGNFPGRFSGRQFSNSRSEMNVSTLELGDSALYLCASSLTGTNYGYTFGSGTRLTVV.